One and the same sample provided the 13 T cell receptor beta chains below, sequenced in a study of blood T cell repertoires in COVID-19. Data came from immunoSEQ multiplex PCR; TCRdb stores just in-frame clones and leaves some out. The top ten clones hold about 30% of a sample with around 71,000 clones, roughly four fifths of them seen once. Sequences were obtained from peripheral blood. The receptors were gathered from a man aged 70 or older with acute or convalescent COVID-19.

The chain uses TRBV7-3 and TRBJ2-3; tentative D call: TRBD2 (6 bases). V was clipped by 2 bases and J by 6 bases, with 12 bases between them. Per the germline V gene, CDR1 is SGHTA and CDR2 is FQGTGA. The CDR3 is made up of 14 amino acids. CDR3 nucleotide sequence: TGTGCCAGCAGCTTAGACGGGAGTGGGGATACGCAGTATTTT. Translating it yields CASSLDGSGDTQYF.

This clone was seen only once. The chain uses TRBV29-1 and TRBJ1-1, with 9 nucleotides matching TRBD1. This CDR3 has 14 amino acids. The trim removed 6 bases at V and 4 bases at J, leaving 9 bases unmatched. From germline, CDR1 is SQVTM and CDR2 ANQGSEA. The CDR3 sequence: CSVQPGQGSTEAFF. The DNA of the CDR3 is TGCAGCGTCCAACCAGGACAGGGGAGCACTGAAGCTTTCTTT.

This sequence joins TRBV7-9 and TRBJ1-5; no firm D call. Germline V gives CDR1 SEHNR, CDR2 FQNEAQ (reference sequence). The CDR3 consists of 14 residues. Trimming cost V 0 bases and J 2 bases, with 5 bases left between them. The CDR3 DNA reads TGTGCCAGCAGCTTAGCAGGAGGCAATCAGCCCCAGCATTTT. It translates to CASSLAGGNQPQHF.

The V gene is TRBV7-9, the J gene TRBJ1-1; weak D call: TRBD1 (5 bases). Germline assignment: CDR1 SEHNR and CDR2 FQNEAQ (reference sequence). CDR3 length equals 10 residues. Trimming pared 10 bases from V and 6 bases from J, leaving 9 bases between. CDR3: CATGGSEAFF. In DNA, the CDR3 is TGTGCCACGGGGGGGTCTGAAGCTTTCTTT.

CDR3 residues: CASSHQGGANPVQYF. The CDR3 bases are TGTGCCAGCAGCCACCAAGGAGGGGCGAACCCCGTGCAGTACTTC. V gene TRBV5-4 combines with J gene TRBJ2-7, with a possible D match to TRBD2 (6 bases). In germline, CDR1 is SGHNT, CDR2 YYREEE (reference sequence). Trimming removed 4 bases from V and 9 bases from J, with 23 bases in between. CDR3 size: 15 residues.

The chain combines TRBV7-3 with TRBJ1-1, with D perhaps TRBD1 (5 bases). The CDR3 is 15 residues long. V lost 4 bases to trimming and J lost 1 base, with 13 bases between them. Germline CDR1 and CDR2: SGHTA and FQGTGA. CDR3 loop: CASSSYGTENTEAFF. As DNA, the CDR3 is TGTGCCAGCAGCTCCTATGGGACTGAGAACACTGAAGCTTTCTTT.

V and J are TRBV5-1 and TRBJ2-7, with D perhaps TRBD1 (6 bases). CDR3 size: 15 residues. Per germline, CDR1 SGHRS and CDR2 YFSETQ. Deletions cut 4 bases from V and 1 base from J, with 15 bases between. CDR3 nucleotides: TGCGCCAGCAGCGAAGACAGGACCTCATCCTACGAGCAGTACTTC. Translation: CASSEDRTSSYEQYF.

The V and J genes are TRBV3-1 (or the pseudogene TRBV3-2) and TRBJ1-1, with D maybe TRBD1 (6 bases). Trimming removed 2 bases at V and 11 bases at J, with 12 bases between. The CDR3 is 12 residues long. The germline gives CDR1 LGHDT, CDR2 YNNKEL (reference sequence). The CDR3 region is CASSQQGFEAFF. The DNA of the CDR3 is TGTGCCAGCAGCCAACAGGGGTTTGAGGCTTTCTTT.

This clone was counted a single time. The chain combines TRBV24-1 with TRBJ2-1; TRBD2 matches at 12 bases. From germline, CDR1 is KGHDR and CDR2 SFDVKD. Unmatched junction bases numbered 13, after V lost 4 bases and J lost 7 bases. The CDR3 sequence is 18 residues long. CDR3 sequence: CATSERLRLAGGRNEQFF. The CDR3, as DNA: TGTGCCACCAGTGAGCGGTTAAGGCTAGCGGGAGGGAGGAATGAGCAGTTCTTC.

The table lists this clone with a few counts. J is TRBJ2-3 and V is TRBV6-6; D remains ambiguous. The V gene's germline CDR1 is MNHNY and CDR2 SVGAGI (reference sequence). The CDR3 length is 16 residues. V lost 0 bases to trimming and J lost 4 bases, with 14 bases between them. CDR3: CASSYSRGQRPDTQYF. The CDR3, as DNA: TGTGCCAGCAGTTACTCGAGAGGCCAGAGGCCAGATACGCAGTATTTT.

The chain has TRBV3-1 (or the pseudogene TRBV3-2) and TRBJ2-5; D is ambiguous. The CDR3 is 19 amino acids. Trimming cost V 3 bases and J 0 bases, with 23 bases left between them. Germline loops: CDR1 LGHDT, CDR2 YNNKEL (reference sequence). CDR3: CASSHPFPRQRAYQETQYF. The CDR3 bases are TGTGCCAGCAGCCATCCCTTCCCCCGCCAGCGAGCGTACCAAGAGACCCAGTACTTC.

This clone was recorded only once. This chain uses TRBV5-1 with TRBJ1-3; D is perhaps TRBD1 (5 bases). The V end was cut by 0 bases, the J end by 2 bases, with 15 bases between. The CDR3 has 17 residues. Germline CDR1 reads SGHRS; CDR2 reads YFSETQ. In DNA, the CDR3 is TGCGCCAGCAGCTTGGCGGGGGGATCAGCAACTGGAAACACCATATATTTT. This codes for CASSLAGGSATGNTIYF.

There are a few counts of this clone. The chain couples TRBV27 to TRBJ1-1; 10 bases are shared with TRBD1. The germline CDR1 and CDR2 sequences are MNHEY and SMNVEV (reference sequence). V lost 1 base and J lost 5; bases outside the gene matches: 7. The CDR3 covers 16 residues. CDR3 in amino acids: CASSLLGQGIGTEAFF. CDR3 nucleotides: TGTGCCAGCAGTTTATTGGGACAGGGGATTGGGACTGAAGCTTTCTTT.